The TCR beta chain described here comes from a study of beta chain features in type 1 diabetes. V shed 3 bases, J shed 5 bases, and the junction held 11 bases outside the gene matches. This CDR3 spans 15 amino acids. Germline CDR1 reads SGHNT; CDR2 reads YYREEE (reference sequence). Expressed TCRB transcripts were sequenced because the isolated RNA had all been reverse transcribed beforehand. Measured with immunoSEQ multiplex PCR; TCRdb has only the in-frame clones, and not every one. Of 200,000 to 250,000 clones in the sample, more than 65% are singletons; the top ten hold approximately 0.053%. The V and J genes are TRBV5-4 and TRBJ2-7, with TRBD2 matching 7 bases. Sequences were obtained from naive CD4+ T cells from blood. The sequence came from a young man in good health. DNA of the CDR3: TGTGCCAGCAGCTCCATAGGGGCTAGCGGACACGAGCAGTACTTC. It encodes CASSSIGASGHEQYF.